The present TCR beta chain was sequenced within a study of control samples from healthy donors and cancer patients. TCRdb's copy holds only in-frame clones and misses some; the assay was immunoSEQ multiplex PCR. This sample has 90,000 to 100,000 clones, with approximately 80% found just once. The CDR3 consists of 15 residues. V was trimmed by 0 bases and J by 7 bases, leaving 16 bases between them. Looked up from germline, CDR1 is LGHNA and CDR2 is YSLEER. V is TRBV4-3 and J is TRBJ2-7; the D call may be TRBD1 or TRBD2 (5 bases each). The receptor's source is a woman in her thirties in good health. The sequenced sample consisted of blood. CDR3 residues: CASSQEWTGAREQYF. The CDR3 region has the DNA TGCGCCAGCAGCCAAGAATGGACCGGGGCCCGGGAGCAGTACTTC.